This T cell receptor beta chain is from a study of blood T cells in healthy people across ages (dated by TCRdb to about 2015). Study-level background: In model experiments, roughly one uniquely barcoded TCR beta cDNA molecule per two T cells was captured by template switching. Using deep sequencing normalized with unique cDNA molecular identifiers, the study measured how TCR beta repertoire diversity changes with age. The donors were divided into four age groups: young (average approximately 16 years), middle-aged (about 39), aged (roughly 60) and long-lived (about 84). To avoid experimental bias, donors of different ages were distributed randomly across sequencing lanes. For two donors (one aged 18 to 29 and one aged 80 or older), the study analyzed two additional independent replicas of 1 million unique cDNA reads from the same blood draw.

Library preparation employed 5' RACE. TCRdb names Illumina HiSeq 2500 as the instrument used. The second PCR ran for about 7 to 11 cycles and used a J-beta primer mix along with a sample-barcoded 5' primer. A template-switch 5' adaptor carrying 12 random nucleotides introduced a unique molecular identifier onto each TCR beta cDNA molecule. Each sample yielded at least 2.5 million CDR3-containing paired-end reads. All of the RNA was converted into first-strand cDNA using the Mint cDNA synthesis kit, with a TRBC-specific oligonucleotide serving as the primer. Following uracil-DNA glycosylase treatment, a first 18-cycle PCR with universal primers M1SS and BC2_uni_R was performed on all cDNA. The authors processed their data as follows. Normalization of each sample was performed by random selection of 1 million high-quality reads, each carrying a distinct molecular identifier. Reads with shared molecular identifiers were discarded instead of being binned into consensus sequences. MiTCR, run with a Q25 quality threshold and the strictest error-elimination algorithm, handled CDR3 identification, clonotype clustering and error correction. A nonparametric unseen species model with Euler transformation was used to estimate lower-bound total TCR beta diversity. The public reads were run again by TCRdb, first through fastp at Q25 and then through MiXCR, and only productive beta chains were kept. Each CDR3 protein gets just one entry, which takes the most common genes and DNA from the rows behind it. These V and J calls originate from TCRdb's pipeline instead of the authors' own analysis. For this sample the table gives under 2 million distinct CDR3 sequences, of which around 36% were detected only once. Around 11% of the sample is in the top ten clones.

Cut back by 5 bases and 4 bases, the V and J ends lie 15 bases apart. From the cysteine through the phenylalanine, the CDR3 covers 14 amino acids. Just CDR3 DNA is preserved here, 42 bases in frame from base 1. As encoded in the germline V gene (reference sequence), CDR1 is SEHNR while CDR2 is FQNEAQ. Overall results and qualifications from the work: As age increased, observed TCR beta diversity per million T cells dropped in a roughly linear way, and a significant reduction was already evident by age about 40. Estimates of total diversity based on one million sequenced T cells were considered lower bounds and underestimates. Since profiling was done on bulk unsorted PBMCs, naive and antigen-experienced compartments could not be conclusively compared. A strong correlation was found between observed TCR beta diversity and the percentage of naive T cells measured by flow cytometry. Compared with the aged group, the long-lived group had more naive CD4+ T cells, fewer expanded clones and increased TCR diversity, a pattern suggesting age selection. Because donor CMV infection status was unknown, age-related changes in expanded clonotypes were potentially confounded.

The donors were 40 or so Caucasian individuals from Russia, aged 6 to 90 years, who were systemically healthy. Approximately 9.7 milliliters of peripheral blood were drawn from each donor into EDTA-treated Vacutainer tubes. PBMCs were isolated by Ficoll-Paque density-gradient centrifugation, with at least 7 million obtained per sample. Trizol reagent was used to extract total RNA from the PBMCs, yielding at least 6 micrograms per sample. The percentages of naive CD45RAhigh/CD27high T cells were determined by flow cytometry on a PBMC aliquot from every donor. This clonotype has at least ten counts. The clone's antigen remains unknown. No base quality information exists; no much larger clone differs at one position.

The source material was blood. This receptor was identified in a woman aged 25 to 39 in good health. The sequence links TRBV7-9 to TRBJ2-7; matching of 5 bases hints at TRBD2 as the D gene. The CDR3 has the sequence CASSPRGVGYEQYF. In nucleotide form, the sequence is TGTGCCAGCAGCCCCCGGGGAGTGGGGTACGAGCAGTACTTC. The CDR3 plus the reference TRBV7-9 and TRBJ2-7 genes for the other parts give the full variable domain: DTGVSQNPRHKITKRGQNVTFRCDPISEHNRLYWYRQTLGQGPEFLTYFQNEAQLEKSRLLSDRFSAERPKGSFSTLEIQRTEQGDSAMYLCASSPRGVGYEQYFGPGTRLTVT.